This T cell receptor beta chain appears in the sequencing data of a study of T cell responses to AZD1222 COVID-19 vaccine (dated by TCRdb to 2020 to 2023). Concerning the study at large: TCR sequencing was performed for over 230 trial participants, of whom about 200 were given two doses of AZD1222 and about 25 were given two doses of MenACWY control vaccine. Enrollment into the trials was organized by age into subgroups of 18-55, 56-69 and 70-plus years, and those subgroups contained roughly 160, 29 and 62 TCR-sequenced participants, respectively.

Comment on this clone: Its cognate antigen has yet to be identified. Base qualities are not recorded, but no much larger clone differs from it by a single base.

The paper's findings and limits, for the study overall: Most participants were white British and females outnumbered males, and the authors suggested that clonal diversity may have been underestimated. Nearly half of unique spike-specific TCRs reportedly recognized epitopes outside regions mutated in the B.1.351 and B.1.1.7 variants. Conclusions about previously exposed vaccinees were limited because only six AZD1222 recipients were SARS-CoV-2 seropositive at baseline. The whole spike protein was spanned by vaccine-associated CD4 TCRs, and dominant responses were seen in regions 160-218 and 743-854. In the small 56-69-year group, the increase in depth fell short of significance, most likely because of low power. Spike-specific TCR breadth and depth rose significantly after two AZD1222 doses compared with day 0 and with MenACWY recipients. Because no samples from the day 14 peak response were available, repertoires could be characterized only after the peak T cell response.

V loses 5 bases of germline sequence and J loses 10 bases, and the interval between the two ends is 17 bases. From cysteine to phenylalanine, the CDR3 is 13 amino acids long. The kept DNA is CDR3 alone, 39 bases in frame from the first base. Based on the germline V gene (reference sequence), the CDR1 and CDR2 sequences are MNHEY and SMNVEV. The sample's time point, from its label and the paper: baseline before first vaccination. The sample's treatment or condition label, in plain terms: meningococcal conjugate vaccine given as trial control. The vaccinee samples were drawn from two UK trials, COV001 and COV002, one of which was a single-blind randomized controlled phase 2/3 trial testing AZD1222 (ChAdOx1 nCoV-19) in healthy adults. For TCRbeta chain sequencing, PBMC samples were collected from trial participants at day 0 and at day 28 after the second dose. The CDR3 regions of human TCRbeta chains were subjected to immunosequencing. Turning to the authors' computational methods: TCRs in the repertoires were compared against a reference library of SARS-CoV-2-specific TCRs that had been generated with the MIRA antigen-specificity platform. Breadth was defined as the fraction of unique TCRs that were SARS-CoV-2-associated. Depth was defined as the fraction of total T cells that were SARS-CoV-2-associated. Using the MIRA data, each spike-specific TCR was assigned both to the spike region to which the TCR was reactive and to a CD4 or CD8 class. Log10-transformed breadth and depth values were compared by one-way ANOVA with Sidak's multiple comparisons tests. What TCRdb holds here is the immuneACCESS table cut down to in-frame rearrangements. Part of the clones is not present; checked against another copy, under half of the missing clones reflect an unresolved V gene, and the others are unexplained. V and J calls and clone size come straight from that table; D and trimming were deduced from the DNA. A total of 120,000 to 150,000 clones appear in this sample, around nine tenths of them only once. Clones ranked in the top ten supply roughly 2.9% of the sample.

The TCR comes from an adult in good health. The receptor chain draws on TRBV27 and TRBJ1-1; tentative D gene TRBD1, with 5 bases matching. Sequencing was performed on peripheral blood, taken on day 0 of MenACWY control vaccination. The sequenced DNA is TGTGCCAGCAGTCCCCTGTCGCAGGGCGTAGCTTTCTTT. It translates as CASSPLSQGVAFF.